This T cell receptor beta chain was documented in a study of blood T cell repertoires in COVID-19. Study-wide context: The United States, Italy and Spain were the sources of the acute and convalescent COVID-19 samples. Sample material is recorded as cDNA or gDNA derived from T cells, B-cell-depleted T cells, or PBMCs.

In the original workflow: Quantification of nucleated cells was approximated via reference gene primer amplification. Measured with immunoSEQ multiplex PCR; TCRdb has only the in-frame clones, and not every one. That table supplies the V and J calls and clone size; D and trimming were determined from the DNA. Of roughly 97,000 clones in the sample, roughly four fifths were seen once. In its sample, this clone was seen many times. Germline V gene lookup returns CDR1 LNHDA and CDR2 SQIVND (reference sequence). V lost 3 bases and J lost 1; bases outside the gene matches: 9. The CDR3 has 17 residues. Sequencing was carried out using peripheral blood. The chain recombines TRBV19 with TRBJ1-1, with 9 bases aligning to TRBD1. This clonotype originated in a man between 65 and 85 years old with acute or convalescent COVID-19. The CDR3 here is CASSIRNRGRGNTEAFF. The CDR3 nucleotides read TGTGCCAGTAGTATTAGAAACAGGGGGCGAGGGAACACTGAAGCTTTCTTT.